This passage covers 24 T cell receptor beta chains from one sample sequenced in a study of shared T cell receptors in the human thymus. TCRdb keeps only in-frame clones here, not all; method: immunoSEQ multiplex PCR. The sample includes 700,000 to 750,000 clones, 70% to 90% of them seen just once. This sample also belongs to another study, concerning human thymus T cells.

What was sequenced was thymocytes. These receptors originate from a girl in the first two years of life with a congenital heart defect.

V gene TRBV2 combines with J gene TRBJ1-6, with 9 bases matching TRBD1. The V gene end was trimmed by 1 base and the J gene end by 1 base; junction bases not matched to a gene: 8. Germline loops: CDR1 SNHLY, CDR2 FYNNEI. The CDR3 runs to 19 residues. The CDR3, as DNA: TGTGCCAGCAGTGAAGGGGACAGGGTTTTGTTTTCCTATAATTCACCCCTCCACTTT. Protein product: CASSEGDRVLFSYNSPLHF.

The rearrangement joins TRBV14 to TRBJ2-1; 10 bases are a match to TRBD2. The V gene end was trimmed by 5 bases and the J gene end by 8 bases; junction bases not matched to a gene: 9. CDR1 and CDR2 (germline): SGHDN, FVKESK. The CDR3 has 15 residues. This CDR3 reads CASSFWGLAPDEQFF. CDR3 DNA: TGTGCCAGCAGCTTTTGGGGACTAGCGCCCGATGAGCAGTTCTTC.

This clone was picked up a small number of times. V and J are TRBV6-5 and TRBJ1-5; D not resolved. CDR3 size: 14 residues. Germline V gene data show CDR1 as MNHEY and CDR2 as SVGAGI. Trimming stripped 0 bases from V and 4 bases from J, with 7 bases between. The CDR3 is CASSYSWPNQPQHF. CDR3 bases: TGTGCCAGCAGTTACTCCTGGCCAAATCAGCCCCAGCATTTT.

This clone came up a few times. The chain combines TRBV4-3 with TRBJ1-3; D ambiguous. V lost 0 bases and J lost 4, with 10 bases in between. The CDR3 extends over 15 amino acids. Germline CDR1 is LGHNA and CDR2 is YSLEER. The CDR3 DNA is TGCGCCAGCAGCCAAGATTCGTCAGTGGGAAACACCATATATTTT. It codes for CASSQDSSVGNTIYF.

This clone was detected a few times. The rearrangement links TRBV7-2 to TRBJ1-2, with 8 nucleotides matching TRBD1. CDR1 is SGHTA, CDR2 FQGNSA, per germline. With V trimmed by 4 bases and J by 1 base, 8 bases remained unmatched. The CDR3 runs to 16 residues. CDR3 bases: TGTGCCAGCAGCTATCAAGGACAGGGCCTTAACTATGGCTACACCTTC. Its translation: CASSYQGQGLNYGYTF. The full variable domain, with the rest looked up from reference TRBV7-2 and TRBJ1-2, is GAGVSQSPSNKVTEKGKDVELRCDPISGHTALYWYRQSLGQGLEFLIYFQGNSAPDKSGLPSDRFSAERTGGSVSTLTIQRTQQEDSAVYLCASSYQGQGLNYGYTFGSGTRLTVV.

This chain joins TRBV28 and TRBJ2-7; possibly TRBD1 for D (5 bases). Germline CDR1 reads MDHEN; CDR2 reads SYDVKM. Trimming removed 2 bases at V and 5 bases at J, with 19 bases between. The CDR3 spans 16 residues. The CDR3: CASSLKTAKNQDEQYF. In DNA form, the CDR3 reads TGTGCCAGCAGTTTAAAGACAGCCAAAAATCAGGACGAGCAGTACTTC.

CDR3 sequence (DNA): TGTGCCAGAAGCTTGGGGGACACCGGGGACCCCACAGATACGCAGTATTTT. It yields the protein CARSLGDTGDPTDTQYF. The V gene is TRBV5-3, the J gene TRBJ2-3, with a tentative D call TRBD1 (6 bases). TRBV5-3 is flagged as an ORF with uncertain function. This CDR3 has 17 residues. Trimming stripped 0 bases from V and 2 bases from J, with 16 bases between.

This CDR3 reads CASSTMNTNYGYTF. The CDR3 region has the DNA TGTGCCAGTAGCACAATGAACACTAACTATGGCTACACCTTC. The chain links TRBV19 to TRBJ1-2; D is uncertain. Germline-derived CDR1 and CDR2 are LNHDA and SQIVND (reference sequence). There are 14 residues in the CDR3. The V and J ends lost 6 bases and 0 bases respectively, with 11 bases between them.

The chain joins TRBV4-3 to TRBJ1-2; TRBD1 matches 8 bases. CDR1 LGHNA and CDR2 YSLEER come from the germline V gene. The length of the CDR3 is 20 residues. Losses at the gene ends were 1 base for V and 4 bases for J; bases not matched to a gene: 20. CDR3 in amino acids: CASSQGYGAGGAETGYGYTF. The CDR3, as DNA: TGCGCCAGCAGCCAAGGCTACGGGGCAGGGGGCGCTGAAACTGGCTATGGCTACACCTTC.

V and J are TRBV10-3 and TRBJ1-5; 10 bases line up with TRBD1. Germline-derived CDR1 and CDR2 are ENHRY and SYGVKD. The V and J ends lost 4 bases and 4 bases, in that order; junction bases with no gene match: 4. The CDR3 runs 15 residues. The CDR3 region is CAISAGTGVNQPQHF. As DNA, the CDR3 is TGTGCCATCAGTGCCGGGACAGGGGTGAATCAGCCCCAGCATTTT.

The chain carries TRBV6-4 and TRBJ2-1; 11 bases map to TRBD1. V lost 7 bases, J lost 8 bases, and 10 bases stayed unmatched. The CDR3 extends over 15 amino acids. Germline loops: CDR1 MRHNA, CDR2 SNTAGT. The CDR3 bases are TGTGCCAGCATCCCTCCGGGACAGGGGGAACATGAGCAGTTCTTC. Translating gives CASIPPGQGEHEQFF.

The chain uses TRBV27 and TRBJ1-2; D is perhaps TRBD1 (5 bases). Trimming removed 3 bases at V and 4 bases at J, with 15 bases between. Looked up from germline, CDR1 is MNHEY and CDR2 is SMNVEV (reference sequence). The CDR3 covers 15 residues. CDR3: CASSLYPDTFYGYTF. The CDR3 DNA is TGTGCCAGCAGTTTGTATCCGGACACCTTCTATGGCTACACCTTC.

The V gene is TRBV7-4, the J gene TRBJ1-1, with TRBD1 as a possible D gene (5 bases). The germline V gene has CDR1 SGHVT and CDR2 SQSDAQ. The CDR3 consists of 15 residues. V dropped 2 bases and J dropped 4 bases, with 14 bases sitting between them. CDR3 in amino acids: CASSLLPPGFTEAFF. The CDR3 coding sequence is TGTGCCAGCAGCTTACTCCCGCCAGGGTTCACTGAAGCTTTCTTT.

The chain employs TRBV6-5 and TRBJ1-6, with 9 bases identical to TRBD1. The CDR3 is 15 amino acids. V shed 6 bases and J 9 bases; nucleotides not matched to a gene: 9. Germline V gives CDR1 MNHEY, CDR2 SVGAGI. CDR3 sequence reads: CASRPNRGQGSPLHF. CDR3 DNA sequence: TGTGCCAGCAGGCCGAACAGGGGGCAGGGTTCACCCCTCCACTTT.

The CDR3: CAWSLAGGPAYNEQFF. Here the CDR3 DNA reads TGTGCCTGGAGTCTAGCGGGGGGGCCGGCCTACAATGAGCAGTTCTTC. The rearrangement links TRBV30 to TRBJ2-1, with TRBD2 matching over 12 bases. Germline lookup yields CDR1 GTSNPN and CDR2 SVGIG (reference sequence). V lost 2 bases to trimming and J lost 2 bases; unmatched junction nucleotides: 4. The CDR3 is 16 amino acids. The variable domain in full, completed from reference TRBV30 and TRBJ2-1, reads SQTIHQWPATLVQPVGSPLSLECTVEGTSNPNLYWYRQAAGRGLQLLFYSVGIGQISSEVPQNLSASRPQDRQFILSSKKLLLSDSGFYLCAWSLAGGPAYNEQFFGPGTRLTVL.

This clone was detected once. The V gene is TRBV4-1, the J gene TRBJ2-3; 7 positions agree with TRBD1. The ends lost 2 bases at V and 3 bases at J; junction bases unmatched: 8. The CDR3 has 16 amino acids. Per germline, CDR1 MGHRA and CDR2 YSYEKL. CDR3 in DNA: TGCGCCAGCAGCCAATGCTTGCAGGGGGTGACAGATACGCAGTATTTT. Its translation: CASSQCLQGVTDTQYF.

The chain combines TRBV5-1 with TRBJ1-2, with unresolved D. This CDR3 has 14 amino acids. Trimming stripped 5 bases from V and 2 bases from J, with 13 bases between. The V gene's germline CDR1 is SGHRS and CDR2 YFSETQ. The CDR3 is CASRDERGNYGYTF. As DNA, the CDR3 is TGCGCCAGCAGGGATGAGAGAGGGAACTATGGCTACACCTTC. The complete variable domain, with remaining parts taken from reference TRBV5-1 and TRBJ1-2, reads KAGVTQTPRYLIKTRGQQVTLSCSPISGHRSVSWYQQTPGQGLQFLFEYFSETQRNKGNFPGRFSGRQFSNSRSEMNVSTLELGDSALYLCASRDERGNYGYTFGSGTRLTVV.

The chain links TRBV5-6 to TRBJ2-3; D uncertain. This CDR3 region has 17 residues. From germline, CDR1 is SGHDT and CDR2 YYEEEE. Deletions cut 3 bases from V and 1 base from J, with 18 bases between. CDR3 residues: CASSYYLLFPGTDTQYF. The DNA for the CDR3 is TGTGCCAGCAGCTACTACTTACTTTTTCCCGGCACAGATACGCAGTATTTT. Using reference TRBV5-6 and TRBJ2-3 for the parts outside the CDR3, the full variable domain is DAGVTQSPTHLIKTRGQQVTLRCSPKSGHDTVSWYQQALGQGPQFIFQYYEEEERQRGNFPDRFSGHQFPNYSSELNVNALLLGDSALYLCASSYYLLFPGTDTQYFGPGTRLTVL.

The CDR3 DNA reads TGCAGCGTGGGGGGGCACGAATTCGGGGAGCAGTTCTTC. This gives the protein CSVGGHEFGEQFF. The chain uses TRBV29-1 and TRBJ2-1; TRBD2 is a possible D gene (7 bases). The CDR3 has 13 residues. V was pared by 6 bases and J by 10 bases, with 19 bases between. The germline gives CDR1 SQVTM, CDR2 ANQGSEA.

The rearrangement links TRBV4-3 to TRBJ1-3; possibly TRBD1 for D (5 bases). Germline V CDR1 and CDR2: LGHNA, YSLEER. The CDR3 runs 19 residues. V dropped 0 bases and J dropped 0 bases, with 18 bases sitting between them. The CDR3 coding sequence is TGCGCCAGCAGCCAAGACGTTAAGTGGGACGGGAGCTCTGGAAACACCATATATTTT. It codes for CASSQDVKWDGSSGNTIYF.

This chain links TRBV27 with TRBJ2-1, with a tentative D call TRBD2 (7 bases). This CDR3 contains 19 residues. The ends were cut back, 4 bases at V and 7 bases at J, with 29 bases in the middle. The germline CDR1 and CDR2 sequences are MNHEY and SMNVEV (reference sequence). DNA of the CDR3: TGTGCCAGCAGTTCCGGAGTGGGGGGGCCCCGGGAGATTACAAATGAGCAGTTCTTC. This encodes CASSSGVGGPREITNEQFF.

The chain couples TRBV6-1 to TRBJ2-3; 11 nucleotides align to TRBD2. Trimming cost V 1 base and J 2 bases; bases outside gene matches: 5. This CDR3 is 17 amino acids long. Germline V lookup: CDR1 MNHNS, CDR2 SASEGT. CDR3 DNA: TGTGCCAGCAGTGAAGGGGTACTAGCGGGGGCCACAGATACGCAGTATTTT. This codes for CASSEGVLAGATDTQYF.

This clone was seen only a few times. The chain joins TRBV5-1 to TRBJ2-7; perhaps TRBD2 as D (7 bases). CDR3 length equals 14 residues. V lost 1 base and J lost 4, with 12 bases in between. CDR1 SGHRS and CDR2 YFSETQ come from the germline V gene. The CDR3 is CASSLTGRGYEQYF. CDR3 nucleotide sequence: TGCGCCAGCAGCTTGACAGGGCGGGGGTACGAGCAGTACTTC.

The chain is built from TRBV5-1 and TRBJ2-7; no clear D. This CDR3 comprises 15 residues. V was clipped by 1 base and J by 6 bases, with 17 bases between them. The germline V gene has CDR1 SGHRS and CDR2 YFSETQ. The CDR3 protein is CASSLRPRPGGEQYF. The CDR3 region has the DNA TGCGCCAGCAGCTTGCGCCCTAGACCCGGCGGCGAGCAGTACTTC.